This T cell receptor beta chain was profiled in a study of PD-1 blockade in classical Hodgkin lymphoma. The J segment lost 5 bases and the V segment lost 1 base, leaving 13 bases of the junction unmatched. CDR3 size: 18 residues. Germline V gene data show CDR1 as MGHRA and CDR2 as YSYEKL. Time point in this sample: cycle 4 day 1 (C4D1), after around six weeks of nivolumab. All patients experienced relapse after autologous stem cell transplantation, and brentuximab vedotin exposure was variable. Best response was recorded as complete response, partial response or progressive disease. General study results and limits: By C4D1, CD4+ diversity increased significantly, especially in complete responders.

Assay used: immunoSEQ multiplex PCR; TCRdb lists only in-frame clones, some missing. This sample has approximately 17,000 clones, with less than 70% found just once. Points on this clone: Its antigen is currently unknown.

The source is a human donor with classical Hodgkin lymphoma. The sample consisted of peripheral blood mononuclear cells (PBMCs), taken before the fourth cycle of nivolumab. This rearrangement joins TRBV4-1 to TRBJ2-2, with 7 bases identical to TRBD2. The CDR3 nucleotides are TGCGCCAGCAGCCAAGGGGGAGCGGCGGGAGTCTGGACCGGGGAGCTGTTTTTT. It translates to CASSQGGAAGVWTGELFF.